Listed below are T cell receptor beta chains from one sample, sequenced in a study of blood T cells in healthy people across ages. One entry per CDR3 protein results from TCRdb running MiXCR on the 5' RACE reads. The sample yields 1,800,000 or so distinct CDR3 sequences, about 39% seen once. The sequencing sample was made of blood. These receptor sequences come from a human donor in good health. Both conserved end residues are part of each CDR3. Fields, in order: J gene, D gene, V gene, clone size, CDR3 protein, CDR3 DNA. The D gene is left open where the match is weak. Size tells how often a clone was seen (once, few, many) or the class of an expanded clone, and some rows leave it out.

j_call: TRBJ2-1; d_call: -; v_call: TRBV6-2/TRBV6-3; clone_size: few; cdr3_aa: CATMVANEQFF; cdr3_nt: TGTGCCACCATGGTAGCGAATGAGCAGTTCTTC
j_call: TRBJ2-2; d_call: TRBD1; v_call: TRBV29-1; clone_size: -; cdr3_aa: CSARQGANTGERFF; cdr3_nt: TGCAGCGCCAGACAGGGGGCGAACACCGGGGAGCGGTTTTTT
j_call: TRBJ2-7; d_call: -; v_call: TRBV12-5; clone_size: few; cdr3_aa: CASAPDSSYEQYF; cdr3_nt: TGTGCTAGTGCTCCTGACAGCTCCTACGAGCAGTACTTC
j_call: TRBJ2-1; d_call: -; v_call: TRBV2; clone_size: -; cdr3_aa: CASRRTHNEQFF; cdr3_nt: TGTGCCAGCAGGAGGACTCACAATGAGCAGTTCTTC
j_call: TRBJ2-2; d_call: TRBD1; v_call: TRBV11-2; clone_size: -; cdr3_aa: CASTTTGGSTGELFF; cdr3_nt: TGTGCCAGCACGACCACAGGGGGCTCGACCGGGGAGCTGTTTTTT
j_call: TRBJ2-3; d_call: -; v_call: TRBV4-1; clone_size: many; cdr3_aa: CASSQDPSRGDVPDTQYF; cdr3_nt: TGCGCCAGCAGCCAAGATCCGTCCAGGGGCGATGTCCCAGATACGCAGTATTTT
j_call: TRBJ2-6; d_call: -; v_call: TRBV5-1; clone_size: few; cdr3_aa: CASSWTANSGANVLTF; cdr3_nt: TGCGCCAGCAGTTGGACAGCCAACTCTGGGGCCAACGTCCTGACTTTC
j_call: TRBJ1-4; d_call: TRBD1; v_call: TRBV20-1; clone_size: -; cdr3_aa: CGAWATGREKLFF; cdr3_nt: TGCGGTGCATGGGCGACAGGGCGTGAAAAACTGTTTTTT
j_call: TRBJ2-7; d_call: -; v_call: TRBV4-3; clone_size: many; cdr3_aa: CASSQLRQDSSYEQYF; cdr3_nt: TGCGCCAGCAGCCAACTCCGACAGGACAGCTCCTACGAGCAGTACTTC
j_call: TRBJ2-1; d_call: -; v_call: TRBV29-1; clone_size: -; cdr3_aa: CSVEDQRDEQFF; cdr3_nt: TGCAGCGTTGAAGATCAACGCGATGAGCAGTTCTTC
j_call: TRBJ1-2; d_call: -; v_call: TRBV7-2; clone_size: few; cdr3_aa: CASSLVGGGGTHYGYTF; cdr3_nt: TGTGCCAGCAGCTTAGTCGGGGGGGGAGGTACGCACTATGGCTACACCTTC
j_call: TRBJ2-7; d_call: -; v_call: TRBV13; clone_size: few; cdr3_aa: CASSPRDGIIEQYF; cdr3_nt: TGTGCCAGCAGCCCCCGGGACGGCATCATCGAGCAGTACTTC
j_call: TRBJ2-5; d_call: TRBD2; v_call: TRBV12-3/TRBV12-4; clone_size: few; cdr3_aa: CASSDRTSDREAQYF; cdr3_nt: TGTGCCAGCAGTGACCGGACTAGCGACCGGGAGGCCCAGTACTTC
j_call: TRBJ1-2; d_call: -; v_call: TRBV28; clone_size: few; cdr3_aa: CASLSGDTPNGYTF; cdr3_nt: TGTGCCAGTCTATCAGGGGACACCCCAAACGGCTACACCTTC
j_call: TRBJ2-7; d_call: -; v_call: TRBV4-2; clone_size: -; cdr3_aa: CASSQYAGGTYEQDF; cdr3_nt: TGTGCCAGCAGCCAATACGCAGGCGGGACCTACGAGCAGGACTTC
j_call: TRBJ1-1; d_call: -; v_call: TRBV5-1; clone_size: -; cdr3_aa: CTSAGTANTEAFF; cdr3_nt: TGCACCAGCGCCGGGACGGCGAACACTGAAGCTTTCTTT
j_call: TRBJ2-5; d_call: TRBD2; v_call: TRBV20-1; clone_size: few; cdr3_aa: CSARNSGGIQETQYF; cdr3_nt: TGCAGTGCTAGAAATAGCGGGGGGATCCAAGAGACCCAGTACTTC
j_call: TRBJ2-5; d_call: -; v_call: TRBV28; clone_size: few; cdr3_aa: CASSSRKAEIRAVVRETQYF; cdr3_nt: TGTGCCAGCAGTTCACGTAAAGCAGAGATCAGGGCCGTGGTTCGGGAGACCCAGTACTTC
j_call: TRBJ2-4; d_call: TRBD2; v_call: TRBV6-1; clone_size: few; cdr3_aa: CASNRLAGEFHIQYF; cdr3_nt: TGTGCCAGCAATCGACTAGCGGGGGAGTTTCACATTCAGTACTTC
j_call: TRBJ2-3; d_call: -; v_call: TRBV7-3; clone_size: -; cdr3_aa: CASSHTGTDTQYF; cdr3_nt: TGTGCCAGCAGCCATACAGGCACAGATACGCAGTATTTT
j_call: TRBJ2-7; d_call: -; v_call: TRBV21-1; clone_size: -; cdr3_aa: CTSSIGWDRGSYEQYF; cdr3_nt: TGTACCAGCAGCATTGGCTGGGACAGGGGCTCCTACGAGCAGTACTTC
j_call: TRBJ1-1; d_call: -; v_call: TRBV29-1; clone_size: -; cdr3_aa: CSVDPGLGLTEAFF; cdr3_nt: TGCAGCGTTGATCCCGGATTGGGGTTGACTGAAGCTTTCTTT
j_call: TRBJ1-6; d_call: -; v_call: TRBV12-3/TRBV12-4; clone_size: -; cdr3_aa: CASMSENSPLHF; cdr3_nt: TGTGCCAGCATGAGCGAGAATTCACCCCTCCACTTT
j_call: TRBJ2-1; d_call: -; v_call: TRBV5-1; clone_size: -; cdr3_aa: CASSSGRGAYNEQFF; cdr3_nt: TGCGCCAGCAGCTCGGGAAGGGGAGCCTACAATGAGCAGTTCTTC
j_call: TRBJ1-1; d_call: -; v_call: TRBV4-1; clone_size: -; cdr3_aa: CASSQDRTAMNTEAFF; cdr3_nt: TGCGCCAGCAGCCAAGACCGGACAGCTATGAACACTGAAGCTTTCTTT
j_call: TRBJ1-1; d_call: -; v_call: TRBV4-3; clone_size: -; cdr3_aa: CASSHPGMTEAFF; cdr3_nt: TGCGCCAGCAGCCATCCGGGGATGACTGAAGCTTTCTTT
j_call: TRBJ2-7; d_call: -; v_call: TRBV12-3/TRBV12-4; clone_size: few; cdr3_aa: CASSKQLGSSYEQYF; cdr3_nt: TGTGCCAGCAGTAAACAACTGGGGAGCTCCTACGAGCAGTACTTC
j_call: TRBJ2-5; d_call: -; v_call: TRBV10-3; clone_size: -; cdr3_aa: CAITHGTQETQYF; cdr3_nt: TGTGCCATCACCCATGGGACCCAAGAGACCCAGTACTTC
j_call: TRBJ1-1; d_call: -; v_call: TRBV12-3/TRBV12-4; clone_size: few; cdr3_aa: CASSNGDGNTEAFF; cdr3_nt: TGTGCCAGCAGTAACGGGGACGGGAACACTGAAGCTTTCTTT
j_call: TRBJ1-2; d_call: TRBD1; v_call: TRBV7-9; clone_size: -; cdr3_aa: CASSRQGEGRYTF; cdr3_nt: TGTGCCAGCAGCCGACAGGGAGAGGGAAGATACACCTTC
j_call: TRBJ2-7; d_call: -; v_call: TRBV5-1; clone_size: -; cdr3_aa: CASSLNPDSKYEQYF; cdr3_nt: TGCGCCAGCAGCTTGAATCCCGACAGTAAGTACGAGCAGTACTTC
j_call: TRBJ1-2; d_call: TRBD1; v_call: TRBV20-1; clone_size: few; cdr3_aa: CSARDRRGHGYTF; cdr3_nt: TGCAGTGCTAGAGATCGGAGGGGGCACGGCTACACCTTC
j_call: TRBJ2-1; d_call: TRBD2; v_call: TRBV7-2; clone_size: few; cdr3_aa: CASSFRLAGGSYNEQFF; cdr3_nt: TGTGCCAGCAGCTTCCGTCTAGCGGGGGGCTCCTACAATGAGCAGTTCTTC
j_call: TRBJ2-7; d_call: -; v_call: TRBV20-1; clone_size: -; cdr3_aa: CSAEGSHEQYF; cdr3_nt: TGCAGTGCCGAGGGGTCTCACGAGCAGTACTTC
j_call: TRBJ1-2; d_call: TRBD1; v_call: TRBV6-5; clone_size: few; cdr3_aa: CASKTGEGYGYTF; cdr3_nt: TGTGCCAGCAAGACAGGGGAGGGGTATGGCTACACCTTC
j_call: TRBJ1-2; d_call: TRBD1; v_call: TRBV20-1; clone_size: -; cdr3_aa: CSARTWDSRGYYGYTF; cdr3_nt: TGCAGTGCTAGGACCTGGGACAGCCGGGGCTACTATGGCTACACCTTC
j_call: TRBJ2-7; d_call: -; v_call: TRBV7-2; clone_size: -; cdr3_aa: CASTSRDRTYEQYF; cdr3_nt: TGTGCCAGCACGTCGCGGGACAGAACCTACGAGCAGTACTTC